This entry lists 9 T cell receptor beta chains sequenced from one sample in a study of blood T cell repertoires in COVID-19 (dated by TCRdb to the early 2020s). Library preparation employed the immunoSEQ multiplex PCR assay. What TCRdb holds here is the immuneACCESS table cut down to in-frame rearrangements. Part of the clones is not present; checked against another copy, under half of the missing clones reflect an unresolved V gene, and the others are unexplained. The sample contains about 400,000 clones, approximately 89% of them found a single time. The ten largest clones take up about 1.7% of the sample. Input material: PBMCs or T cells enriched from blood (not recorded which). These receptors all stem from a woman aged 25-40 years who had recovered from COVID-19.

The chain couples TRBV19 to TRBJ2-1; 9 bases map to TRBD2. CDR3 length: 14 residues. J lost 3 bases, V lost 8 bases, and 5 bases had no gene match. Germline lookup yields CDR1 LNHDA and CDR2 SQIVND (reference sequence). The CDR3 sequence: CASSRLADYNEQFF. The CDR3 DNA reads TGTGCCAGTTCCCGACTAGCGGACTACAATGAGCAGTTCTTC.

V and J are TRBV18 and TRBJ1-5; unclear D gene. Germline CDR1 KGHSH, CDR2 LQKENI. The CDR3 has 15 residues. The ends were cut back, 3 bases at V and 5 bases at J, with 14 bases in the middle. The CDR3 loop is CASSPTPVNHQPQHF. The CDR3 nucleotides read TGTGCCAGCTCACCTACCCCAGTGAACCATCAGCCCCAGCATTTT. The full variable domain, its missing parts supplied by reference TRBV18 and TRBJ1-5, is NAGVMQNPRHLVRRRGQEARLRCSPMKGHSHVYWYRQLPEEGLKFMVYLQKENIIDESGMPKERFSAEFPKEGPSILRIQQVVRGDSAAYFCASSPTPVNHQPQHFGDGTRLSIL.

The chain recombines TRBV4-1 with TRBJ2-7; 10 bases match TRBD2. The CDR3 is made up of 15 amino acids. CDR1 and CDR2 (germline): MGHRA, YSYEKL. Trimming removed 4 bases from V and 4 bases from J; junction bases left unmatched: 7. The CDR3 sequence is CASSPPLAGKYEQYF. CDR3 sequence (DNA): TGCGCCAGCAGCCCGCCACTAGCGGGAAAATACGAGCAGTACTTC.

CDR3: CASSIEEQSNEKLFF. The CDR3 bases are TGTGCCAGTAGTATAGAGGAACAGAGTAATGAAAAACTGTTTTTT. V usage is TRBV19 and J usage is TRBJ1-4; D ambiguous. Trimming cost V 0 bases and J 4 bases, with 9 bases left between them. The CDR3 totals 15 residues. Germline V lookup: CDR1 LNHDA, CDR2 SQIVND (reference sequence).

The count of this clone is one. The identical CDR3 is also encoded by other nucleotide sequences in the sample. This chain connects TRBV6-1 to TRBJ2-3; 10 nucleotides agree with TRBD2. CDR3 length: 16 amino acids. Germline loops: CDR1 MNHNS, CDR2 SASEGT. J was trimmed by 3 bases and V by 4 bases; bases with no gene match: 7. The CDR3: CASSVSSGSKTDTQYF. The CDR3, as DNA: TGTGCCAGCAGTGTTTCTAGCGGGAGCAAAACAGATACGCAGTATTTT.

The chain has TRBV19 and TRBJ2-1, with D hard to call. Germline CDR1 reads LNHDA; CDR2 reads SQIVND (reference sequence). The CDR3 has 15 residues. Trimming cost V 3 bases and J 3 bases, with 12 bases left between them. CDR3 region: CASSIRSSNYNEQFF. CDR3 in DNA: TGTGCCAGTAGTATTAGGAGCTCCAACTACAATGAGCAGTTCTTC.

J is TRBJ1-2 and V is TRBV2; possible D gene TRBD1, 5 bases. CDR1 and CDR2 (germline): SNHLY, FYNNEI. The V gene lost 4 bases and the J gene lost 6 bases, with 15 bases spanning the gap. This CDR3 is 14 amino acids long. CDR3 sequence reads: CASSVLGPRNGYTF. The CDR3 bases are TGTGCCAGCAGTGTGCTGGGGCCGAGGAATGGCTACACCTTC.

This chain uses TRBV7-9 with TRBJ2-7, with 8 nucleotides matching TRBD2. The V gene's germline CDR1 is SEHNR and CDR2 FQNEAQ (reference sequence). This CDR3 region has 17 residues. J gave up 2 bases and V 3 bases, and 12 bases lay outside the gene matches. CDR3 DNA sequence: TGTGCCAGCAGCTTTGGGTCCCGGGGGGGCTCTACCTACGAGCAGTACTTC. Translated: CASSFGSRGGSTYEQYF.

The rearrangement joins TRBV27 to TRBJ2-7; 8 bases fit TRBD1. Germline V gene data show CDR1 as MNHEY and CDR2 as SMNVEV (reference sequence). The CDR3 consists of 14 residues. Unmatched junction bases numbered 8, after V lost 5 bases and J lost 5 bases. For the CDR3, the DNA is TGTGCCAGCAGTGTAGGACAGGGACAACACGAGCAGTACTTC. Its translation is CASSVGQGQHEQYF.